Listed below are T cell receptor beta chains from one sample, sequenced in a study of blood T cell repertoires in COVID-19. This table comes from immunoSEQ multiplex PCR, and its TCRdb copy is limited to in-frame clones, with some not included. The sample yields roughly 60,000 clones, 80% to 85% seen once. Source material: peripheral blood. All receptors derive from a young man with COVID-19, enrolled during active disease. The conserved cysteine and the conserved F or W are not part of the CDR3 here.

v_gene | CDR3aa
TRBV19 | ASSMGSGGNQPQH
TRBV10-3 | AIRTTGRGEQF
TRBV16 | ASSQSGSYEQY
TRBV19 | ASSIDWTSDEQY
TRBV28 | ASTDKGTSGRKRQY
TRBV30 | AWVRAGADTQY
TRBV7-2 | ASSPPGYYEQY
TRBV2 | ASRAGNSNQPQH
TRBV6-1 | ASSDPVDEQY
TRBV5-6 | ASSPQGVNYEQY
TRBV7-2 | ASSLGRAVNTEAF
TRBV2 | ASSRQGYEQF
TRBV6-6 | ASRDSQGAGANVLT
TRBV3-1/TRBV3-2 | ASSQDTGVGEQY
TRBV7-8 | ASSSDGLVRTYEQY
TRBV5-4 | ASSLRPGEQY
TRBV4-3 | ASSQFLSGGYEQY
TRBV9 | ASSVSAPTSGRFRSYNEQF
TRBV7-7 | ASSRGLAGTGEQF
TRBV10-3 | AINQGATYEQY
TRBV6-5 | ASSLQGTTDTQY
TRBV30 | AWSVNKGNEQY
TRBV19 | ASSILDTQY
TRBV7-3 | ASSLFSDTQY
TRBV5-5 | ASSFPSGVSSYEQY
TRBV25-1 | ASSEWGGGTDTQY
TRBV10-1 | ASSRDIPAEQY
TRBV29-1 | SAGGATNEKLF
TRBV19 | ASSIRDRGFGQY
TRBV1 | TSSRKWLATHGEQF
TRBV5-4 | ASTPGRAGANVLT
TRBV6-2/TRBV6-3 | ASSFYRGLNEQY
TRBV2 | AGSEEVTGELF
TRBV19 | ASSIGGTGNPQY
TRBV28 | ASSPMDRVKEQY
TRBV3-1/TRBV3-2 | ASSHRQGGNEQF
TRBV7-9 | ASSTTGGLTGGNQPQH
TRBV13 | ASSYTTDSHYGYT
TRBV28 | ASSPGTGPSPANEKLF
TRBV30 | AWMSGGALH
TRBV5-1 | ASSPSTGKYEQY
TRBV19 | ASSIDSGRAYEQY
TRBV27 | ASSIQRTGMNTEAF
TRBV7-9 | ASSRHVGSGGPGETQY
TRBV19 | ASSIETAPQETQY
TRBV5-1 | ASTWGQGEGYT
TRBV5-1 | ASSLQGEHTEAF
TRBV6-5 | ASSYYSSRFNYT
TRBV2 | ASSPHLGGEKLF
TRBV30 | AWSAGLSYEQY
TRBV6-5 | ASSPYRGKYNEQF
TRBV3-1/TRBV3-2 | ASSQDRGSYEQY
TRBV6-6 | ASSYGQGFPDTQY
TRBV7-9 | ASSQSGQGPANYGYT